This TCR beta chain stems from a study of blood T cells in healthy people across ages. Study-level findings and limits: A greater number of naive CD4+ cells and higher diversity distinguished long-lived donors from aged donors.

Peripheral blood, about 10 milliliters per donor, was collected. At least 6.5 million PBMCs were isolated per sample. It was with a sample-barcoded 5' primer and a J-beta primer mix that a second PCR of roughly 6 to 12 cycles was run. Each cDNA molecule was tagged by a template-switch adaptor that had 12 random nucleotides. TCRdb reprocessed the 5' RACE reads via MiXCR and lists one record per CDR3 protein. This sample has over 1,200,000 distinct CDR3 sequences; around 59% occur once, and the top ten carry 6.5% to 8%. Trimming pared 4 bases from V and 7 bases from J, leaving 19 bases between. Germline-derived CDR1 and CDR2 are LGHNA and YSLEER. This CDR3 has 15 residues. About this clonotype: Its antigen is unknown.

The sequence was obtained from a man between 18 and 29 years old in good health. Sequences were obtained from blood. The chain has TRBV4-3 and TRBJ1-1, with D perhaps matching TRBD1 (5 bases). The DNA for the CDR3 is TGCGCCAGCAGCCCTGGCCCCGACAGACATGATGAAGCTTTCTTT. Protein sequence: CASSPGPDRHDEAFF.